The subject of this entry is one T cell receptor (beta chain). Its antigen is unknown. Germline CDR1 reads LNHDA; CDR2 reads SQIVND (reference sequence). Unmatched junction bases numbered 7, after V lost 4 bases and J lost 4 bases. This CDR3 has 15 residues. The source of the sample is a study of T cell repertoires in cytomegalovirus infection. Whole-study context: Public TCR beta signatures indicated both CMV infection and matching HLA type.

Study findings and constraints: HLA-C-restricted TCR beta clonotypes specific for CMV led the ex vivo response. Using cumulative public TCR beta family frequency, the authors identified those who carried CMV together with the relevant HLA.

TCRdb passed the reads through MiXCR, listing each CDR3 protein once. Here the sample spans approximately 500,000 distinct CDR3 sequences, around 11% being singletons. Sequencing used PBMCs. The chain has TRBV19 and TRBJ1-2; TRBD1 aligns across 9 bases. The clonotype was recovered from a human donor in good health (CMV status not recorded). Some clones in this sample may be carry-over from other donors' samples. The CDR3 bases are TGTGCCAGTAGTACCCCCGGGACAGGGATCTATGGCTACACCTTC. Its translation: CASSTPGTGIYGYTF.